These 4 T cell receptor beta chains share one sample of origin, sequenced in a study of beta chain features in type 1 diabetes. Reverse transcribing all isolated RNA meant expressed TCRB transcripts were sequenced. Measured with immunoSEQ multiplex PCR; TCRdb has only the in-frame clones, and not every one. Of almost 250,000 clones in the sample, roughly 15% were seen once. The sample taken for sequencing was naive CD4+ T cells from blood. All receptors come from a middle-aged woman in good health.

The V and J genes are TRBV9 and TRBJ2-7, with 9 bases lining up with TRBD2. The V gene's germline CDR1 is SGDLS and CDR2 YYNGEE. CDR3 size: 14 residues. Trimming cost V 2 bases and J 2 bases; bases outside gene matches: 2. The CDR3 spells CASSVASGTYEQYF. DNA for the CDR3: TGTGCCAGCAGCGTCGCTAGCGGGACCTACGAGCAGTACTTC.

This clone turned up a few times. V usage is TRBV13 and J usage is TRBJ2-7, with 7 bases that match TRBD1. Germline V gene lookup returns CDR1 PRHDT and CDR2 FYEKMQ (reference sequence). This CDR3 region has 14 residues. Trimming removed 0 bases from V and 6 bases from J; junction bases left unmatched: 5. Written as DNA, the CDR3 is TGTGCCAGCAGCTTAGGTGAGGGGGCTGGCGAGCAGTACTTC. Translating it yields CASSLGEGAGEQYF.

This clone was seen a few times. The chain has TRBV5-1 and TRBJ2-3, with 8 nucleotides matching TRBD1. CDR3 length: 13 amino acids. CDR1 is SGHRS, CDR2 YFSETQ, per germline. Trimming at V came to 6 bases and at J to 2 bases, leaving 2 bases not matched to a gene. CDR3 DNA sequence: TGCGCCAGCAACAGGGGGGCCACAGATACGCAGTATTTT. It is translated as CASNRGATDTQYF. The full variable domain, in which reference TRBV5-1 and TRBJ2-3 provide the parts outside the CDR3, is KAGVTQTPRYLIKTRGQQVTLSCSPISGHRSVSWYQQTPGQGLQFLFEYFSETQRNKGNFPGRFSGRQFSNSRSEMNVSTLELGDSALYLCASNRGATDTQYFGPGTRLTVL.

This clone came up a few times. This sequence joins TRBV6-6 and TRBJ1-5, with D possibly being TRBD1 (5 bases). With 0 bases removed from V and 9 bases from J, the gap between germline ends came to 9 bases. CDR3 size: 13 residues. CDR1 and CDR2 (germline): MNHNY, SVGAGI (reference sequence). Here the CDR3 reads CASSYSGGWPQHF. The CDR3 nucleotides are TGTGCCAGCAGTTACTCGGGGGGATGGCCCCAGCATTTT.